This entry lists 18 T cell receptor beta chains sequenced from one sample in a study of T cells in Graves' hyperthyroidism and ophthalmopathy. Amplification of TCR beta CDR3 regions used RNA as the template. Initially, a first-round RT-PCR of the TCR CDR3 employed the HTBI primer set. TCRdb called the multiplex PCR reads again in MiXCR, with one record for every CDR3 protein. The sample shows approximately 590,000 distinct CDR3 sequences, around 14% of them seen only once. The sample taken for sequencing was blood. Source of these receptors: a woman in her thirties with Graves' hyperthyroidism.

This chain connects TRBV7-9 to TRBJ1-5; possible D gene TRBD1, 5 bases. Per germline, CDR1 SEHNR and CDR2 FQNEAQ (reference sequence). The CDR3 runs 16 residues. V lost 1 base, J lost 3 bases, and 13 bases lay in between. The CDR3: CASSLGVEGPNQPQHF. CDR3 sequence (DNA): TGTGCCAGCAGCTTAGGGGTTGAGGGGCCCAATCAGCCCCAGCATTTT. The complete variable domain, with remaining parts taken from reference TRBV7-9 and TRBJ1-5, reads DTGVSQNPRHKITKRGQNVTFRCDPISEHNRLYWYRQTLGQGPEFLTYFQNEAQLEKSRLLSDRFSAERPKGSFSTLEIQRTEQGDSAMYLCASSLGVEGPNQPQHFGDGTRLSIL.

The chain employs TRBV29-1 and TRBJ1-4; maybe TRBD1 (6 bases). CDR1 is SQVTM and CDR2 is ANQGSEA in the germline V gene. The CDR3 runs to 14 residues. Trimming removed 6 bases from V and 5 bases from J, with 16 bases in between. As DNA, the CDR3 is TGCAGCGTGGATCATGGGGGGGCCAATGAAAAACTGTTTTTT. Residues: CSVDHGGANEKLFF.

This chain uses TRBV5-6 with TRBJ1-1; no clear D gene. CDR1 and CDR2 from the germline V gene are SGHDT and YYEEEE. The CDR3 contains 15 residues. Trimming left V 1 base short and J 4 bases short, with 14 bases between. The CDR3 nucleotides read TGTGCCAGCAGCTTGCGGGCGGGTCTGGGCACTGAAGCTTTCTTT. It yields the protein CASSLRAGLGTEAFF.

The sample holds a few counts of this clonotype. This rearrangement joins TRBV5-5 to TRBJ2-1; TRBD2 matches 9 bases. Germline loops: CDR1 SGHKS, CDR2 YYEKEE (reference sequence). The CDR3 runs 15 residues. V was pared by 2 bases and J by 7 bases, with 7 bases of the junction left unmatched. CDR3 amino acids: CASSFSGSQGNEQFF. CDR3 coding DNA: TGTGCCAGCAGCTTTAGCGGGAGTCAAGGTAATGAGCAGTTCTTC.

This clonotype was picked up one time. DNA for the CDR3: TGTGCCAGCAGCTTCCGACTAGCGGGGGTAGTAGATACGCAGTATTTT. Protein product: CASSFRLAGVVDTQYF. This chain uses TRBV7-3 with TRBJ2-3; 12 bases fit TRBD2. Germline assignment: CDR1 SGHTA and CDR2 FQGTGA. The CDR3 runs 16 residues. With 3 bases clipped from V and 5 bases from J, the junction kept 6 bases outside the gene matches.

This clonotype was counted many times. The chain links TRBV20-1 to TRBJ1-2, with D possibly matching TRBD1 (6 bases). Trimming removed 4 bases from V and 6 bases from J, with 12 bases in between. This CDR3 is 12 amino acids long. Germline loops: CDR1 DFQATT, CDR2 SNEGSKA (reference sequence). The CDR3 sequence is CSANYRVDGYTF. As DNA, the CDR3 is TGCAGTGCTAATTACAGGGTTGATGGCTACACCTTC.

This clonotype turned up a few times. V is TRBV7-9 and J is TRBJ2-1, with D perhaps matching TRBD2 (5 bases). The CDR3 extends over 15 amino acids. The ends were cut back, 3 bases at V and 3 bases at J, with 12 bases in the middle. CDR1 SEHNR and CDR2 FQNEAQ come from the germline V gene (reference sequence). The DNA of the CDR3 is TGTGCCAGCAGCTTCGGACGGGAAGGCTACAATGAGCAGTTCTTC. It specifies CASSFGREGYNEQFF. Looking up the rest from reference TRBV7-9 and TRBJ2-1 gives the full variable domain: DTGVSQNPRHKITKRGQNVTFRCDPISEHNRLYWYRQTLGQGPEFLTYFQNEAQLEKSRLLSDRFSAERPKGSFSTLEIQRTEQGDSAMYLCASSFGREGYNEQFFGPGTRLTVL.

In its sample, this clonotype was seen many times. The chain uses TRBV5-1 and TRBJ2-7, with TRBD1 matching over 7 bases. Per germline, CDR1 SGHRS and CDR2 YFSETQ. The CDR3 spans 15 residues. The V segment lost 4 bases and the J segment 2 bases; nucleotides outside the gene matches: 9. This CDR3 is CASSLGTGATYEQYF. In DNA form, the CDR3 reads TGCGCCAGCAGCCTTGGCACAGGGGCGACCTACGAGCAGTACTTC.

There are many counts of this clonotype. The chain recombines TRBV18 with TRBJ2-7; 9 bases fit TRBD1. Trimming cost V 4 bases and J 6 bases; bases outside gene matches: 10. The germline V gene encodes CDR1 KGHSH and CDR2 LQKENI. The CDR3 spans 15 residues. The chain's CDR3 is CASSRLLDRGSEQYF. CDR3 in DNA: TGTGCCAGCTCACGCCTCTTGGACAGGGGTTCCGAGCAGTACTTC.

This sequence joins TRBV19 and TRBJ1-5; D remains ambiguous. From germline, CDR1 is LNHDA and CDR2 SQIVND (reference sequence). V was clipped by 3 bases and J by 3 bases, with 15 bases between them. The CDR3 loop spans 16 amino acids. CDR3 DNA sequence: TGTGCCAGTAGTATTCCTCGGGTGGAAATCAATCAGCCCCAGCATTTT. Amino acids: CASSIPRVEINQPQHF.

J is TRBJ2-7 and V is TRBV9, with D maybe TRBD2 (5 bases). This CDR3 is built from 14 residues. Germline CDR1 reads SGDLS; CDR2 reads YYNGEE. V lost 4 bases and J lost 6, with 17 bases in between. CDR3 sequence: CASSPESGSPEQYF. The CDR3 DNA is TGTGCCAGCAGCCCAGAGTCGGGATCCCCCGAGCAGTACTTC.

This clonotype was picked up many times. This chain links TRBV27 with TRBJ2-7; D is undetermined. The CDR3 is 13 residues long. The V end lost 8 bases, the J end lost 3 bases, and 14 bases lay between the germline ends. Germline assignment: CDR1 MNHEY and CDR2 SMNVEV (reference sequence). The CDR3 reads CASGLGPRYEQYF. The CDR3, as DNA: TGTGCCAGCGGATTAGGGCCACGCTACGAGCAGTACTTC.

This clonotype was detected ten times or more. This chain joins TRBV7-2 and TRBJ2-3; 10 bases are shared with TRBD2. Germline V gives CDR1 SGHTA, CDR2 FQGNSA. This CDR3 contains 15 residues. V was clipped by 3 bases and J by 4 bases; unmatched bases: 4. The CDR3 bases are TGTGCCAGCAGCTTTAGCGGGAGGCCCCCAGATACGCAGTATTTT. Translating it yields CASSFSGRPPDTQYF.

This clonotype was recorded at least ten times. The chain couples TRBV3-1 to TRBJ2-1; 15 nucleotides match TRBD2. V gave up 1 base and J gave up 7 bases; unmatched junction bases: 5. CDR3 size: 17 residues. Germline CDR1 LGHDT, CDR2 YNNKEL (reference sequence). This CDR3 reads CASSQAVGLAGGNEQFF. As DNA, the CDR3 is TGTGCCAGCAGCCAAGCAGTCGGACTAGCGGGAGGGAATGAGCAGTTCTTC.

This clonotype was found many times. The chain joins TRBV10-3 to TRBJ2-4; D gene unclear. The CDR3 is 14 amino acids. From germline, CDR1 is ENHRY and CDR2 SYGVKD. V dropped 5 bases and J dropped 1 base, with 9 bases sitting between them. The CDR3 nucleotides are TGTGCCATCAGTACACGTGGGGCCAAAAACATTCAGTACTTC. Amino acids: CAISTRGAKNIQYF.

V gene TRBV18 combines with J gene TRBJ1-5; no reliable D call. CDR1 and CDR2 from the germline V gene are KGHSH and LQKENI. The CDR3 length is 15 residues. V was cut by 0 bases and J by 3 bases, with 9 bases left in between. The CDR3 loop is CASSPPRALNQPQHF. The CDR3 bases are TGTGCCAGCTCACCACCCCGGGCCCTCAATCAGCCCCAGCATTTT.

This clonotype showed up just a few times. The chain uses TRBV6-5 and TRBJ2-3; TRBD2 aligns across 7 bases. V was clipped by 2 bases and J by 5 bases; unmatched bases: 10. CDR1 and CDR2 from the germline V gene are MNHEY and SVGAGI. This CDR3 contains 16 residues. As DNA, the CDR3 is TGTGCCAGCAGTTACATCCAGCGGGAAAGGAGAGATACGCAGTATTTT. Its translation: CASSYIQRERRDTQYF.

The chain links TRBV4-3 to TRBJ2-7; 13 nucleotides match TRBD2. The germline gives CDR1 LGHNA, CDR2 YSLEER. The ends lost 0 bases at V and 1 base at J; junction bases unmatched: 3. This CDR3 comprises 17 residues. CDR3 amino acids: CASSQDLGLAGSYEQYF. In nucleotides, the CDR3 is TGCGCCAGCAGCCAAGATCTGGGACTAGCGGGGTCCTACGAGCAGTACTTC.